The sequence of this TCR beta chain was determined in a study of shared clonotypes between healthy human individuals. Study results and limitations: On the whole, naive subsets had larger estimated richness than memory subsets had.

The study drew all its donors from Caucasian adults living in Nashville, Tennessee. Naive CD45RA+ and memory CD45RA-negative subsets were split from CD4+ cells. The germline CDR1 and CDR2 sequences are MNHNS and SASEGT. The CDR3 totals 15 residues. Points on this clone: Antigen: not known. A read error may produce the germline difference seen at one junction end.

Measured with immunoSEQ multiplex PCR; TCRdb has only the in-frame clones, and not every one. The sample includes around 2.5 million clones, more than 85% of them seen just once. The TCR was taken from a man in his late teens or twenties in good health. Some clones in this sample may be carry-over from other donors' samples. The chain has TRBV6-1 and TRBJ2-7; D could derive from TRBD1 or TRBD2 (5 bases each). Sample: naive CD4+ T cells from PBMCs. This sample's subset: CD45RA+ positively selected. For the CDR3, the DNA is TGTGCCAGCAGTGAAAAAGGTAGCTCGTGGGACCCGAAAGAGTTC. This encodes CASSEKGSSWDPKEF.